The 29 T cell receptor beta chains below come from one sample, sequenced in a study of CD8 T cells in Susac syndrome. Random hexamers served to reverse transcribe about 0.45 to 1 ug RNA. In TCRdb, the immunoSEQ multiplex PCR reads were re-called with MiXCR into one record per CDR3 protein. This table holds 400,000 to 550,000 distinct CDR3 sequences, around 83% found once. Material: CD8+ T cells from PBMCs. These receptors all stem from a human donor with multiple sclerosis.

This chain joins TRBV27 and TRBJ2-7, with D uncertain. V lost 2 bases and J lost 6, with 11 bases in between. The CDR3 is made up of 13 amino acids. Germline lookup yields CDR1 MNHEY and CDR2 SMNVEV (reference sequence). The CDR3 DNA is TGTGCCAGCAGTTTACGTGCTACTATCGAGCAGTACTTC. This encodes CASSLRATIEQYF.

The V call is TRBV27, the J call TRBJ2-1; D is unresolved. Trimming cost V 0 bases and J 8 bases, with 11 bases left between them. Germline lookup yields CDR1 MNHEY and CDR2 SMNVEV (reference sequence). The CDR3 contains 14 residues. In nucleotides, the CDR3 is TGTGCCAGCAGTTTATCTTTTGTCCAACATGAGCAGTTCTTC. Amino acid sequence: CASSLSFVQHEQFF.

This chain connects TRBV19 to TRBJ2-7, with D uncertain. Germline CDR1 is LNHDA and CDR2 is SQIVND (reference sequence). V lost 1 base and J 2 bases, leaving 12 bases between the germline ends. The CDR3 runs 15 residues. Written as DNA, the CDR3 is TGTGCCAGTAGTATAGTCGGCCCCGGAACCTACGAGCAGTACTTC. It encodes CASSIVGPGTYEQYF.

The CDR3 nucleotides are TGTGCCAGTATTGGTCGGGAGCTGTTTTTT. Its translation is CASIGRELFF. The chain links TRBV19 to TRBJ2-2, with D hard to call. The CDR3 has 10 residues. Germline CDR1 LNHDA, CDR2 SQIVND (reference sequence). V was shortened by 7 bases and J by 9 bases, with 6 bases between the two germline ends.

This chain links TRBV4-2 with TRBJ1-4, with TRBD1 matching 10 bases. Per germline, CDR1 LGHNA and CDR2 YNFKEQ. This CDR3 is 16 amino acids long. The junction had 4 bases not matched to a gene; V was cut back by 0 bases and J by 6 bases. The CDR3 sequence: CASSQDRGTGDEKLFF. The CDR3 DNA reads TGTGCCAGCAGCCAAGATCGCGGGACAGGGGATGAAAAACTGTTTTTT.

This rearrangement joins TRBV4-1 to TRBJ1-1, with D maybe TRBD1 (6 bases). This CDR3 spans 17 amino acids. Germline CDR1 MGHRA, CDR2 YSYEKL. Trimming stripped 8 bases from V and 4 bases from J, with 26 bases between. As DNA, the CDR3 is TGCGCCAGCCGAATCGATGGGACACCGGGAAGTACCACTGAAGCTTTCTTT. This gives the protein CASRIDGTPGSTTEAFF.

This chain connects TRBV12-5 to TRBJ2-1; 10 bases are a match to TRBD2. J gave up 9 bases and V 6 bases, and 2 bases lay outside the gene matches. The CDR3 extends over 12 amino acids. Germline CDR1 LGHNT, CDR2 FRNRAP. The CDR3 spells CASGGLAPEQFF. CDR3 coding DNA: TGTGCTAGTGGGGGACTAGCGCCTGAGCAGTTCTTC.

V usage is TRBV29-1 and J usage is TRBJ2-7, with 7 bases matching TRBD1. Germline V gene sequence: CDR1 SQVTM, CDR2 ANQGSEA. This CDR3 has 13 amino acids. Trimming took 0 bases from V and 4 from J; bases not matched to a gene: 3. The CDR3 DNA reads as TGCAGCGTTGAAGATGAGGGACAGTACGAGCAGTACTTC. This gives the protein CSVEDEGQYEQYF.

This sequence joins TRBV23-1 and TRBJ1-5; no clear D. TRBV23-1 is identified as an open reading frame with a role that is uncertain. CDR3 length: 18 residues. Trimming left V 0 bases short and J 4 bases short, with 19 bases between. As DNA, the CDR3 is TGCGCCAGCAGTCAATCGGGGATTTGCCCAACCCGGAATCAGCCCCAGCATTTT. Its translation: CASSQSGICPTRNQPQHF.

The genes are TRBV2 and TRBJ2-7, with D maybe TRBD2 (5 bases). CDR3 length: 16 residues. Trimming took off 0 bases at V and 3 bases at J, with 15 bases between the two ends. Germline V gene data show CDR1 as SNHLY and CDR2 as FYNNEI. This chain's CDR3 is CASSEAPGSSIYEQYF. The DNA of the CDR3 is TGTGCCAGCAGTGAAGCGCCGGGGTCGAGCATCTACGAGCAGTACTTC.

The chain joins TRBV29-1 to TRBJ2-2; unclear D gene. Germline V gene sequence: CDR1 SQVTM, CDR2 ANQGSEA. Trimming removed 2 bases from V and 6 bases from J, with 7 bases in between. CDR3 length: 12 residues. This CDR3 is CSVEYAAGELFF. CDR3 sequence (DNA): TGCAGCGTTGAATATGCAGCCGGGGAGCTGTTTTTT.

The rearrangement uses TRBV30 and TRBJ1-1; 7 bases are a match to TRBD1. This CDR3 contains 14 residues. Germline CDR1 GTSNPN, CDR2 SVGIG (reference sequence). With V trimmed by 5 bases and J by 1 base, 7 bases remained unmatched. CDR3 in amino acids: CAWDRTGTNTEAFF. CDR3 bases: TGTGCCTGGGACCGGACAGGTACGAACACTGAAGCTTTCTTT.

The V call is TRBV7-9, the J call TRBJ2-1; D remains ambiguous. Trimming took off 3 bases at V and 8 bases at J, with 11 bases between the two ends. This CDR3 comprises 13 residues. CDR1 and CDR2 from the germline V gene are SEHNR and FQNEAQ (reference sequence). For the CDR3, the DNA is TGTGCCAGCAGCTTTTTCGACACCTATGAGCAGTTCTTC. As protein: CASSFFDTYEQFF.

This sequence joins TRBV5-4 and TRBJ1-2, with TRBD1 matching over 8 bases. The V and J ends lost 4 bases and 6 bases, in that order; junction bases with no gene match: 5. CDR3 length: 13 amino acids. CDR1 is SGHNT, CDR2 YYREEE, per germline (reference sequence). This CDR3 reads CASSQTGDHGYTF. The CDR3 nucleotides are TGTGCCAGCAGCCAGACAGGGGACCATGGCTACACCTTC.

CDR3 DNA: TGTGCCAGTAGTTTGTCCGGCAAAACCTACGAGCAGTACTTC. Translation: CASSLSGKTYEQYF. This sequence joins TRBV19 and TRBJ2-7; D gene ambiguous. Germline values: CDR1 LNHDA, CDR2 SQIVND (reference sequence). The CDR3 loop spans 14 amino acids. Trimming took 5 bases from V and 2 from J, leaving 13 bases between them.

J is TRBJ1-5 and V is TRBV19; D unresolved. The CDR3 is 15 amino acids. Deletions cut 6 bases from V and 5 bases from J, with 17 bases between. From germline, CDR1 is LNHDA and CDR2 SQIVND (reference sequence). The CDR3 is CASSPPDSAHQPQHF. The DNA of the CDR3 is TGTGCCAGTAGCCCCCCCGACTCGGCTCATCAGCCCCAGCATTTT.

The V call is TRBV28, the J call TRBJ2-1, with 9 bases matching TRBD2. This CDR3 region has 15 residues. V lost 3 bases to trimming and J lost 2 bases; unmatched junction nucleotides: 2. The germline CDR1 and CDR2 sequences are MDHEN and SYDVKM. The CDR3 reads CASSFSGRTYNEQFF. CDR3 coding DNA: TGTGCCAGCAGTTTCAGCGGGAGGACCTACAATGAGCAGTTCTTC. Full variable domain (outside the CDR3, taken from reference TRBV28 and TRBJ2-1): DVKVTQSSRYLVKRTGEKVFLECVQDMDHENMFWYRQDPGLGLRLIYFSYDVKMKEKGDIPEGYSVSREKKERFSLILESASTNQTSMYLCASSFSGRTYNEQFFGPGTRLTVL.

The V call is TRBV4-1, the J call TRBJ2-7, with 9 nucleotides matching TRBD1. This CDR3 contains 14 residues. The germline gives CDR1 MGHRA, CDR2 YSYEKL. The V segment lost 0 bases and the J segment 11 bases; nucleotides outside the gene matches: 8. DNA of the CDR3: TGCGCCAGCAGCCAAGATTCCGGGACAGGGTTTAAGTACTTC. Translating gives CASSQDSGTGFKYF.

The rearrangement links TRBV29-1 to TRBJ1-1; 7 nucleotides agree with TRBD1. V dropped 7 bases and J dropped 0; count of bases not matched to a gene: 5. CDR3 length equals 13 residues. Germline lookup yields CDR1 SQVTM and CDR2 ANQGSEA. CDR3 bases: TGCAGCGGGCAACAGGGGTTGAACACTGAAGCTTTCTTT. Translating gives CSGQQGLNTEAFF.

In its sample, this clonotype was seen a few times. V usage is TRBV27 and J usage is TRBJ1-5; possibly TRBD1 for D (5 bases). The germline CDR1 and CDR2 sequences are MNHEY and SMNVEV (reference sequence). V lost 5 bases and J 0 bases, leaving 11 bases between the germline ends. This CDR3 has 15 residues. The CDR3 sequence: CASSPGVDSNQPQHF. In DNA, the CDR3 is TGTGCCAGCAGTCCGGGGGTGGATAGCAATCAGCCCCAGCATTTT.

The rearrangement links TRBV29-1 to TRBJ2-7; 11 bases agree with TRBD1. Germline V CDR1 and CDR2: SQVTM, ANQGSEA. The CDR3 spans 14 residues. Trimming took 3 bases from V and 0 from J; bases not matched to a gene: 1. Here the CDR3 reads CSVEGTGGSYEQYF. Written as DNA, the CDR3 is TGCAGCGTTGAGGGGACAGGGGGCTCCTACGAGCAGTACTTC.

The chain uses TRBV5-5 and TRBJ2-7, with TRBD2 as a possible D gene (6 bases). V was pared by 0 bases and J by 6 bases, with 10 bases between. Per the germline V gene, CDR1 is SGHKS and CDR2 is YYEKEE (reference sequence). The CDR3 loop spans 13 amino acids. CDR3 bases: TGTGCCAGCAGCTTGGGTCCGGGGGTCGAGCAGTACTTC. Translation gives CASSLGPGVEQYF. Full variable domain (missing parts from reference TRBV5-5 and TRBJ2-7): DAGVTQSPTHLIKTRGQQVTLRCSPISGHKSVSWYQQVLGQGPQFIFQYYEKEERGRGNFPDRFSARQFPNYSSELNVNALLLGDSALYLCASSLGPGVEQYFGPGTRLTVT.

The chain has TRBV19 and TRBJ2-2; the D is unclear. The CDR3 runs 14 residues. Trimming removed 0 bases from V and 3 bases from J, with 5 bases in between. Per the germline V gene, CDR1 is LNHDA and CDR2 is SQIVND (reference sequence). The CDR3 DNA follows: TGTGCCAGTAGTATAGAACAGCACACCGGGGAGCTGTTTTTT. Protein product: CASSIEQHTGELFF.

In this sample, this clonotype turned up a few times. V gene TRBV6-5 combines with J gene TRBJ2-4; a possible D gene is TRBD1 (5 bases). The CDR3 has 13 residues. V was shortened by 4 bases and J by 3 bases, with 7 bases between the two germline ends. Germline loops: CDR1 MNHEY, CDR2 SVGAGI. CDR3 coding DNA: TGTGCCAGCAGTTCGGACAACAAAAACATTCAGTACTTC. Protein: CASSSDNKNIQYF.

This chain joins TRBV7-3 and TRBJ1-4; D is possibly TRBD1 (6 bases). The CDR3 contains 16 residues. Germline V CDR1 and CDR2: SGHTA, FQGTGA. V lost 0 bases and J 8 bases, leaving 16 bases between the germline ends. The CDR3 DNA follows: TGTGCCAGCAGCTTAACGCCGGACAGATGGTACGAAAAACTGTTTTTT. Encoded protein: CASSLTPDRWYEKLFF.

The rearrangement uses TRBV11-3 and TRBJ2-7; possible D gene TRBD2, 5 bases. Germline loops: CDR1 SGHNT, CDR2 YENEEA. V lost 5 bases and J 6 bases, leaving 14 bases between the germline ends. The CDR3 covers 13 residues. The CDR3 DNA follows: TGTGCCAGCAGCCCGACGGGGAGTATCGAGCAGTACTTC. This sequence encodes CASSPTGSIEQYF.

The chain carries TRBV10-3 and TRBJ1-2; no reliable D call. CDR3 length: 12 residues. Trimming left V 7 bases short and J 3 bases short, with 9 bases between. CDR1 ENHRY and CDR2 SYGVKD come from the germline V gene. The CDR3 DNA sequence: TGTGCCATCAAGGCCAGCGACTATGGCTACACCTTC. It yields the protein CAIKASDYGYTF.

The chain employs TRBV5-5 and TRBJ1-4; D uncertain. This CDR3 region has 11 residues. The germline V gene has CDR1 SGHKS and CDR2 YYEKEE (reference sequence). The V gene lost 3 bases and the J gene lost 8 bases, with 5 bases spanning the gap. The CDR3 reads CASSYSEKLFF. CDR3 DNA sequence: TGTGCCAGCAGCTACTCAGAAAAACTGTTTTTT. The full variable domain, completed using reference TRBV5-5 and TRBJ1-4, is DAGVTQSPTHLIKTRGQQVTLRCSPISGHKSVSWYQQVLGQGPQFIFQYYEKEERGRGNFPDRFSARQFPNYSSELNVNALLLGDSALYLCASSYSEKLFFGSGTQLSVL.

This clonotype was observed once. This chain links TRBV4-1 with TRBJ2-3; no firm D call. Germline assignment: CDR1 MGHRA and CDR2 YSYEKL. This CDR3 spans 17 amino acids. Trimming left V 4 bases short and J 2 bases short, with 19 bases between. The CDR3 DNA sequence: TGCGCCAGCAGCCCACATCCGCAGCGCACCTCCACAGATACGCAGTATTTT. It codes for CASSPHPQRTSTDTQYF.